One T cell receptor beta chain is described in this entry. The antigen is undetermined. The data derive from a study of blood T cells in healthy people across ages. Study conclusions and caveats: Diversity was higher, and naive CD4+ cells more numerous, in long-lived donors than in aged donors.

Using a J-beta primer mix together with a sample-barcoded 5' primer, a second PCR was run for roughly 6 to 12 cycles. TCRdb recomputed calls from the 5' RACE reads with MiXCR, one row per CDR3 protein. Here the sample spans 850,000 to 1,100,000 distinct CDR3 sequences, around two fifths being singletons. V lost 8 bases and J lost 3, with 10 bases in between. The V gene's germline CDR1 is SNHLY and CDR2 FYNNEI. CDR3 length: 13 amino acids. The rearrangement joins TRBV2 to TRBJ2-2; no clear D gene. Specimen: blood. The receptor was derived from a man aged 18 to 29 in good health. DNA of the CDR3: TGTGCCAGCTTTATGGGGTACACCGGGGAGCTGTTTTTT. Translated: CASFMGYTGELFF.